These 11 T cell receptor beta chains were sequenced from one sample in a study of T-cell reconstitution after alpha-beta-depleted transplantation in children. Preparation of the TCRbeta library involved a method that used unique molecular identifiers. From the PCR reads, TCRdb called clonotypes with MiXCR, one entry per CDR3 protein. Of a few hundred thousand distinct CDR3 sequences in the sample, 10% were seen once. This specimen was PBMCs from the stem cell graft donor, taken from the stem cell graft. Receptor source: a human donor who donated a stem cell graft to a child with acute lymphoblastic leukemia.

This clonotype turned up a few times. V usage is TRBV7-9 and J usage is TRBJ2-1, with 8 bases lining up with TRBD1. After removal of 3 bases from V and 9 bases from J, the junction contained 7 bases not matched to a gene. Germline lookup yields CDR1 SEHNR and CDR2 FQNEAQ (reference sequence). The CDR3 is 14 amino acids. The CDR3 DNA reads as TGTGCCAGCAGCTTCGACAGGGGAAGCAGTGAGCAGTTCTTC. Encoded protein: CASSFDRGSSEQFF.

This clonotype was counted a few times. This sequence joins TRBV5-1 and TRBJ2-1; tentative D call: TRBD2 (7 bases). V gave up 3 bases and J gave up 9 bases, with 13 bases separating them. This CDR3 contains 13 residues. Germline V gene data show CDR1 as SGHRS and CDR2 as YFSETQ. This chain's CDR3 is CASSSNREGEQFF. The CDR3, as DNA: TGCGCCAGCAGCTCCAACAGGGAGGGTGAGCAGTTCTTC.

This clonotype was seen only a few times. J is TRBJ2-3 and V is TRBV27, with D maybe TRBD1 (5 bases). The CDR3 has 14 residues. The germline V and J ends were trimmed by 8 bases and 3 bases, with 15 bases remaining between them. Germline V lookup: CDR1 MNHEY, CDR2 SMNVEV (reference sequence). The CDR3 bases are TGTGCCAGCGGGGCTCTTAGGGGAACAGATACGCAGTATTTT. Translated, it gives CASGALRGTDTQYF.

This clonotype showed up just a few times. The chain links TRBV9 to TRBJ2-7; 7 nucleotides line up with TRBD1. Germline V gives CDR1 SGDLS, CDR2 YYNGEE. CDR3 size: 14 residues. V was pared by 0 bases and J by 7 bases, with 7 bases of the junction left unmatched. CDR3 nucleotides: TGTGCCAGCAGCGTAGACGGGACAGAAAGAGAGCAGTACTTC. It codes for CASSVDGTEREQYF.

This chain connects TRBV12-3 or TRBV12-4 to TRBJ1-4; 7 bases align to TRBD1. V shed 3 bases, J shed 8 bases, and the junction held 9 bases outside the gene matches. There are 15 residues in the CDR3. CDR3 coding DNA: TGTGCCAGCAGTTTCCAGCCGACAGGGTACGAAAAACTGTTTTTT. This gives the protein CASSFQPTGYEKLFF.

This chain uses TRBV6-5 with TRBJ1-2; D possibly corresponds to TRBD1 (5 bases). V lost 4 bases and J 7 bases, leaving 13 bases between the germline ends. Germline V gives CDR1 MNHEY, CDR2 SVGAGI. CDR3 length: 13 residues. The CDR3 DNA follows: TGTGCCAGCAGTTTCGGGACCCTTGGTGGCTACACCTTC. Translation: CASSFGTLGGYTF.

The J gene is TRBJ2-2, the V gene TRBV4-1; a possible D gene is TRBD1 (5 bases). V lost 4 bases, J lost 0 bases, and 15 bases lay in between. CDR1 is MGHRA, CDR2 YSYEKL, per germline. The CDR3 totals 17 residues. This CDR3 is CASSRGRALTNTGELFF. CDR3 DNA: TGCGCCAGCAGCCGGGGCAGGGCCCTTACGAACACCGGGGAGCTGTTTTTT.

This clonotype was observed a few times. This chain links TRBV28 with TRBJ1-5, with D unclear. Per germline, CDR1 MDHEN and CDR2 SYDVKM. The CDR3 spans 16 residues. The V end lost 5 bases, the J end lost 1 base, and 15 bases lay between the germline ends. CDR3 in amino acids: CASSQIFGRSNQPQHF. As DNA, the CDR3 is TGTGCCAGCAGTCAAATTTTCGGACGGAGCAATCAGCCCCAGCATTTT.

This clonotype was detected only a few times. This CDR3 reads CSVPSGLAGTGELFF. DNA of the CDR3: TGCAGCGTCCCAAGTGGACTAGCGGGTACCGGGGAGCTGTTTTTT. The rearrangement joins TRBV29-1 to TRBJ2-2; 11 bases align to TRBD2. The CDR3 covers 15 residues. The germline V gene encodes CDR1 SQVTM and CDR2 ANQGSEA. J was trimmed by 5 bases and V by 6 bases; bases with no gene match: 8.

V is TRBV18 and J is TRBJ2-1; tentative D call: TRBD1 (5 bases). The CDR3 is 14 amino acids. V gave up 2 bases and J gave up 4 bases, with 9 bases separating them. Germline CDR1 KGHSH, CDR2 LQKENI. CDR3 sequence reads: CASSPYDRYNEQFF. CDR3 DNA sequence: TGTGCCAGCTCACCATACGACAGATACAATGAGCAGTTCTTC.

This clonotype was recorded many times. The CDR3 DNA is TGTGCCACCAGCAGAGATCGACAGTCGGACGAGCAGTACTTC. Translated, it gives CATSRDRQSDEQYF. The J gene is TRBJ2-7, the V gene TRBV15, with D possibly matching TRBD1 (5 bases). This CDR3 spans 14 amino acids. Trimming stripped 0 bases from V and 5 bases from J, with 11 bases between. CDR1 and CDR2 from the germline V gene are LNHNV and YYDKDF (reference sequence). Filled out from reference TRBV15 and TRBJ2-7, the complete variable domain reads DAMVIQNPRYQVTQFGKPVTLSCSQTLNHNVMYWYQQKSSQAPKLLFHYYDKDFNNEADTPDNFQSRRPNTSFCFLDIRSPGLGDTAMYLCATSRDRQSDEQYFGPGTRLTVT.